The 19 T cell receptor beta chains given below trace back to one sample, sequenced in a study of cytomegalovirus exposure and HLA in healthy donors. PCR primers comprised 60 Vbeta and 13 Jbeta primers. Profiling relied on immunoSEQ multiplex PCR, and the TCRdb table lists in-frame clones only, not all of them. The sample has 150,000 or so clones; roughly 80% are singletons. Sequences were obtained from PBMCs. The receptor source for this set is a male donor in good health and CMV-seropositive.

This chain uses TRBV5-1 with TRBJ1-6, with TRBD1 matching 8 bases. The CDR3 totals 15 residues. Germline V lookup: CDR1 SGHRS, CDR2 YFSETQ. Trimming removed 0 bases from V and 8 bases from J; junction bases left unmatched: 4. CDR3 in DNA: TGCGCCAGCAGCTTGGAGGCAGGGGGCGATTCACCCCTCCACTTT. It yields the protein CASSLEAGGDSPLHF.

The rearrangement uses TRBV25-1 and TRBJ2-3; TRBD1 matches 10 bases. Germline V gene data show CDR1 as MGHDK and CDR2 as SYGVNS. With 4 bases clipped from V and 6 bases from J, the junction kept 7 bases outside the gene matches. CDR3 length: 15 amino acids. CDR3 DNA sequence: TGTGCCAGCAGTGCCCGGGACAGGGGTTCCGATACGCAGTATTTT. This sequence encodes CASSARDRGSDTQYF.

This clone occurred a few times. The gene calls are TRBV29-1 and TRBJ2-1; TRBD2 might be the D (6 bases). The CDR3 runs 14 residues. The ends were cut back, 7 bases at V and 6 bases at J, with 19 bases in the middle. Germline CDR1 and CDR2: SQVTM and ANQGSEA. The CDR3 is CSGSQSTAGNEQFF. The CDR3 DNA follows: TGCAGCGGTTCCCAGTCGACAGCGGGCAATGAGCAGTTCTTC.

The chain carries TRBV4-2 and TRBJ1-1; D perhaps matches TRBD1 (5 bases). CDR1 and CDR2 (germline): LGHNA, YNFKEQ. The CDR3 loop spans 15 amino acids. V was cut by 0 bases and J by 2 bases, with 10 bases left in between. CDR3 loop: CASSQEEGINTEAFF. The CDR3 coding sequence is TGTGCCAGCAGCCAAGAGGAGGGGATTAACACTGAAGCTTTCTTT.

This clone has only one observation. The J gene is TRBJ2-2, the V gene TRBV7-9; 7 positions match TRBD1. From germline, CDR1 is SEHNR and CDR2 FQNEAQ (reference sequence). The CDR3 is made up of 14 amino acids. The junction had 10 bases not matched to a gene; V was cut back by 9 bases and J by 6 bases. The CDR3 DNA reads TGTGCCAGGTCGGCAACAGGGGTAGCCGGGGAGCTGTTTTTT. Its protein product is CARSATGVAGELFF. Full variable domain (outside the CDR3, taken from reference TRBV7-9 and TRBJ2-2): DTGVSQNPRHKITKRGQNVTFRCDPISEHNRLYWYRQTLGQGPEFLTYFQNEAQLEKSRLLSDRFSAERPKGSFSTLEIQRTEQGDSAMYLCARSATGVAGELFFGEGSRLTVL.

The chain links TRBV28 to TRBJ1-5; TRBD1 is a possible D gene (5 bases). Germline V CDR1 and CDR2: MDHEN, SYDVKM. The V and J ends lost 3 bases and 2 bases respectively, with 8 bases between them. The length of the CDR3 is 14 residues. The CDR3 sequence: CASSLGGGNQPQHF. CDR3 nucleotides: TGTGCCAGCAGTTTGGGGGGAGGCAATCAGCCCCAGCATTTT.

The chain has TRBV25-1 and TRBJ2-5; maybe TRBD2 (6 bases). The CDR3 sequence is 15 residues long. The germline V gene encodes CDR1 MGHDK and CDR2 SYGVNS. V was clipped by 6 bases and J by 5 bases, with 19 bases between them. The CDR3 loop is CASRGYPGLGETQYF. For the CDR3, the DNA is TGTGCCAGCAGGGGATACCCGGGACTCGGCGAGACCCAGTACTTC. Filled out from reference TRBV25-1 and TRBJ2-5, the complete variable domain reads EADIYQTPRYLVIGTGKKITLECSQTMGHDKMYWYQQDPGMELHLIHYSYGVNSTEKGDLSSESTVSRIRTEHFPLTLESARPSHTSQYLCASRGYPGLGETQYFGPGTRLLVL.

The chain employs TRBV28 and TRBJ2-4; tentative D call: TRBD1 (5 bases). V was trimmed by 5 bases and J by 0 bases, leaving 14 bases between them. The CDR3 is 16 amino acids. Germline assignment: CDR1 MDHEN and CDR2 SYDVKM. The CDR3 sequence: CASSGHRLIAKNIQYF. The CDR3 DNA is TGTGCCAGCAGTGGACACAGGTTAATAGCCAAAAACATTCAGTACTTC. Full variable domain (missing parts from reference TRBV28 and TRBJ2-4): DVKVTQSSRYLVKRTGEKVFLECVQDMDHENMFWYRQDPGLGLRLIYFSYDVKMKEKGDIPEGYSVSREKKERFSLILESASTNQTSMYLCASSGHRLIAKNIQYFGAGTRLSVL.

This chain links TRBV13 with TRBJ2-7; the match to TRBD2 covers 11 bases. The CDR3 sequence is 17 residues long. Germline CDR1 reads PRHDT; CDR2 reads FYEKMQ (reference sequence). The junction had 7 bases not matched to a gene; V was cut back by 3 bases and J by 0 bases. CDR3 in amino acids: CASSFNLGTSGSYEQYF. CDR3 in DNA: TGTGCCAGCAGCTTCAATCTCGGGACTAGCGGCTCCTACGAGCAGTACTTC.

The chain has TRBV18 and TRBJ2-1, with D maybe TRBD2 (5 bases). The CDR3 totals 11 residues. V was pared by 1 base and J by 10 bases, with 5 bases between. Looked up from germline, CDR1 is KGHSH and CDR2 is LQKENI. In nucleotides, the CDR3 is TGTGCCAGCTCACCACAGCGGGAGCAGTTCTTC. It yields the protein CASSPQREQFF.

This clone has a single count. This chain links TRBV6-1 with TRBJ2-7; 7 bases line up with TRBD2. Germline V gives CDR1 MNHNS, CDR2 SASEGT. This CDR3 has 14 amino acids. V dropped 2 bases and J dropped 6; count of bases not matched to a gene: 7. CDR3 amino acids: CASSEKAGVLEQYF. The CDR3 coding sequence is TGTGCCAGCAGTGAAAAGGCGGGAGTTCTCGAGCAGTACTTC.

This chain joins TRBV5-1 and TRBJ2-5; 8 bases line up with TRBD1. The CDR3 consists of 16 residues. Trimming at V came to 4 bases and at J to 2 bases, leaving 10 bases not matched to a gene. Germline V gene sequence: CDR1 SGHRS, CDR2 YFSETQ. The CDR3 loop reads CASSSSGTGVQETQYF. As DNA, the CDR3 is TGCGCCAGCAGCAGTTCCGGGACAGGAGTTCAAGAGACCCAGTACTTC. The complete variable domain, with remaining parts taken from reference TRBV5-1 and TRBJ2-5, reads KAGVTQTPRYLIKTRGQQVTLSCSPISGHRSVSWYQQTPGQGLQFLFEYFSETQRNKGNFPGRFSGRQFSNSRSEMNVSTLELGDSALYLCASSSSGTGVQETQYFGPGTRLLVL.

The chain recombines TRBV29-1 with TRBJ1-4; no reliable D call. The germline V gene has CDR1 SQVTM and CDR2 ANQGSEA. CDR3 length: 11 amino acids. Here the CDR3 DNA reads TGCAGTATACGCAGGAATGAAAAACTGTTTTTT. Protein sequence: CSIRRNEKLFF.

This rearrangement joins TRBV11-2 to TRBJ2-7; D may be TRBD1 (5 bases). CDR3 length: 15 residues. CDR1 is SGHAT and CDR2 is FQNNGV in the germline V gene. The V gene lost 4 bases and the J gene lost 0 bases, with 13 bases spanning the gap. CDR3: CASSSDRMNSYEQYF. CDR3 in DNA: TGTGCCAGCAGCTCCGACAGAATGAACTCCTACGAGCAGTACTTC.

The CDR3 sequence: CASSLGGNGKAFF. The CDR3 bases are TGTGCCAGCAGCTTAGGCGGGAATGGAAAAGCTTTCTTT. This chain connects TRBV7-8 to TRBJ1-1; no reliable D call. Trimming removed 1 base at V and 9 bases at J, with 12 bases between. The V gene's germline CDR1 is SGHVS and CDR2 FQNEAQ. There are 13 residues in the CDR3. Filled out from reference TRBV7-8 and TRBJ1-1, the complete variable domain reads GAGVSQSPRYKVAKRGQDVALRCDPISGHVSLFWYQQALGQGPEFLTYFQNEAQLDKSGLPSDRFFAERPEGSVSTLKIQRTQQEDSAVYLCASSLGGNGKAFFGQGTRLTVV.

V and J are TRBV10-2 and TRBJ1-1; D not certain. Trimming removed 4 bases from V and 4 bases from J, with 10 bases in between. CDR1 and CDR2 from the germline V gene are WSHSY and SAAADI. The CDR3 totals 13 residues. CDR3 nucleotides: TGCGCCAGCAGTGCCGGGAGCGGCACTGAAGCTTTCTTT. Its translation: CASSAGSGTEAFF.

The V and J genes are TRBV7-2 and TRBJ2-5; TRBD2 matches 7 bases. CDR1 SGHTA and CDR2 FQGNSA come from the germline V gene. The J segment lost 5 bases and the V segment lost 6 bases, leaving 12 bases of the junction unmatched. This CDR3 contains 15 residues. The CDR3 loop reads CASSYESGNRETQYF. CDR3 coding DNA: TGTGCCAGCAGTTATGAGAGCGGGAACCGCGAGACCCAGTACTTC.

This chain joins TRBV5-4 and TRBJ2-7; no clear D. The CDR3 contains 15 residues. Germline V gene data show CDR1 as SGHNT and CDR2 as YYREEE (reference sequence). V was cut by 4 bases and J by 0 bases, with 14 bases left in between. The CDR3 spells CASSRVHGGSYEQYF. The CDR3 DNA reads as TGTGCCAGCAGCCGGGTTCACGGCGGCTCCTACGAGCAGTACTTC. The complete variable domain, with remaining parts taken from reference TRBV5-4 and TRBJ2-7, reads ETGVTQSPTHLIKTRGQQVTLRCSSQSGHNTVSWYQQALGQGPQFIFQYYREEENGRGNFPPRFSGLQFPNYSSELNVNALELDDSALYLCASSRVHGGSYEQYFGPGTRLTVT.

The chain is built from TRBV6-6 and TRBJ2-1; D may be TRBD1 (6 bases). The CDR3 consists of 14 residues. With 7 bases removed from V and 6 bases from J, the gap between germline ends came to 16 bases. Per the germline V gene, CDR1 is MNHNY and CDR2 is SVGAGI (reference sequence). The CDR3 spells CASTPTEGGNEQFF. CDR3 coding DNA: TGTGCCAGCACTCCAACAGAAGGGGGCAATGAGCAGTTCTTC.